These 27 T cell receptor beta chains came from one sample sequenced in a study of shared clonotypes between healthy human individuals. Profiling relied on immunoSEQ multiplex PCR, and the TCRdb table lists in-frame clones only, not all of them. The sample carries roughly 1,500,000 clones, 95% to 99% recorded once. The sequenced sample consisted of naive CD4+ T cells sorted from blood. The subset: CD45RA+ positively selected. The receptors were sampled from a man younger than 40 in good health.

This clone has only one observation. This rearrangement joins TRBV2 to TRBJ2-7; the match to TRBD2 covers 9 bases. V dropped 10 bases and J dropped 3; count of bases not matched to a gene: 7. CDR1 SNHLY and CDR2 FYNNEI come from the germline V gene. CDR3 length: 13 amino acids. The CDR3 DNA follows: TGTGCCACCAAGCGGGAGGCTTTCTACGAGCAGTACTTC. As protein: CATKREAFYEQYF.

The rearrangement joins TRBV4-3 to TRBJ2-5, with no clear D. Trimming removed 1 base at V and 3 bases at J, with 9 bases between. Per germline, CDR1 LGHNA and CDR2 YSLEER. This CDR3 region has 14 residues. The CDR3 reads CASSQGVLEETQYF. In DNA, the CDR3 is TGCGCCAGCAGCCAAGGAGTGTTAGAAGAGACCCAGTACTTC.

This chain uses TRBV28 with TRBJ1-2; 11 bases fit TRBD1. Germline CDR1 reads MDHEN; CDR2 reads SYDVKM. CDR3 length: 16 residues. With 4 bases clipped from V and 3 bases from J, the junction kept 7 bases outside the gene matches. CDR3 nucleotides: TGTGCCAGCAGTTCCGGGGGACAGGGGGTAGACTATGGCTACACCTTC. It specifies CASSSGGQGVDYGYTF.

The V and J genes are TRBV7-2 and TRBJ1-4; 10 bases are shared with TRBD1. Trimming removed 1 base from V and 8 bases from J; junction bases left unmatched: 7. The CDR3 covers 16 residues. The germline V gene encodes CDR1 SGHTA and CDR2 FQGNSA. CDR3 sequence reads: CASSLGPGTGDEKLFF. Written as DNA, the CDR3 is TGTGCCAGCAGCTTAGGGCCCGGGACAGGGGACGAAAAACTGTTTTTT.

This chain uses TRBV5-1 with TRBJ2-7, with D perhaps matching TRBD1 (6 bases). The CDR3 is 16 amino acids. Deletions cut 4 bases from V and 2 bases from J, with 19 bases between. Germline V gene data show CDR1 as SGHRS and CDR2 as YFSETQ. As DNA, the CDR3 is TGCGCCAGCAGCCCCGAAGGGGGTCCCTTTACCTACGAGCAGTACTTC. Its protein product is CASSPEGGPFTYEQYF.

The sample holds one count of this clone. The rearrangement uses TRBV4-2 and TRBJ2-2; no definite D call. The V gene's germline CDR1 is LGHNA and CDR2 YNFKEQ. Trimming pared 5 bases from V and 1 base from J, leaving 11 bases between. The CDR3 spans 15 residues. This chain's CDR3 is CASSTSARNTGELFF. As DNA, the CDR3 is TGTGCCAGCAGCACAAGCGCGAGGAACACCGGGGAGCTGTTTTTT.

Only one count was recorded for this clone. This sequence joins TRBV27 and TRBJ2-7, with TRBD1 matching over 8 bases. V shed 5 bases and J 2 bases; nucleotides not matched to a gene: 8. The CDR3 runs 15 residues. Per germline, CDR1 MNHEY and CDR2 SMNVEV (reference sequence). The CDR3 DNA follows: TGTGCCAGCAGTCGCGACAGGGGCCTTCCCTACGAGCAGTACTTC. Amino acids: CASSRDRGLPYEQYF.

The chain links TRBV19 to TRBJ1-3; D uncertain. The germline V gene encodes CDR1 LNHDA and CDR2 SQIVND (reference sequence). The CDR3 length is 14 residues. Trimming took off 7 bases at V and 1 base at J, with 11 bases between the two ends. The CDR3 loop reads CASTSLLSGNTIYF. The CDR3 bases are TGTGCCAGTACCTCCTTACTGTCTGGAAACACCATATATTTT.

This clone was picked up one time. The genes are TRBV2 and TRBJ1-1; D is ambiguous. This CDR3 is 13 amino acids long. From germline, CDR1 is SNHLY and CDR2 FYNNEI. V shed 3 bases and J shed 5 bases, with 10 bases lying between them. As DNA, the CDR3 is TGTGCCAGCAGTGACAGGTGGAGGACTGAAGCTTTCTTT. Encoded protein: CASSDRWRTEAFF.

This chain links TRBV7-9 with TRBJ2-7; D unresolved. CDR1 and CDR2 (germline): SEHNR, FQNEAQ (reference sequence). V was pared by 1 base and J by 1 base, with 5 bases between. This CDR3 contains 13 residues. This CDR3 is CASSLGVSYEQYF. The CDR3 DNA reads TGTGCCAGCAGCTTAGGAGTGTCCTACGAGCAGTACTTC.

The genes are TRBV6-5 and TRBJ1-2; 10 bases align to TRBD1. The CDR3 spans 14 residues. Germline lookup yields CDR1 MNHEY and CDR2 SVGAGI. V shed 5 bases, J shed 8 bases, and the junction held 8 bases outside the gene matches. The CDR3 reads CASSTDRGRVGYTF. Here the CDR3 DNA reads TGTGCCAGCAGTACTGACAGGGGGCGCGTCGGCTACACCTTC.

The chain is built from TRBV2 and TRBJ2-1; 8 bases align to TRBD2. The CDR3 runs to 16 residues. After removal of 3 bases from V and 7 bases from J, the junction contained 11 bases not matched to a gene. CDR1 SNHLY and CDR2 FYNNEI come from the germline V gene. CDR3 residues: CASSDPLSGSSNEQFF. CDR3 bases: TGTGCCAGCAGTGATCCGCTGAGCGGGAGCTCGAATGAGCAGTTCTTC.

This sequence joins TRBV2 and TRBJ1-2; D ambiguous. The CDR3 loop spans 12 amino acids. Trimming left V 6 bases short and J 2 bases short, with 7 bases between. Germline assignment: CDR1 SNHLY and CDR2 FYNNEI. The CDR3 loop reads CASSQTNYGYTF. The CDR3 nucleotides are TGTGCCAGCAGCCAAACCAACTATGGCTACACCTTC.

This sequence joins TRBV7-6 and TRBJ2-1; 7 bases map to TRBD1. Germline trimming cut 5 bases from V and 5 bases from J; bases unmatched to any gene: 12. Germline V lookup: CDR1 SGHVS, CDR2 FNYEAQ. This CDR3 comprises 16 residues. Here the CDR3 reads CASSPKGQPPHNEQFF. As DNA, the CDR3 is TGTGCCAGCAGCCCGAAGGGACAGCCACCTCACAATGAGCAGTTCTTC. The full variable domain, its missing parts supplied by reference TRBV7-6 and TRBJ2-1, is GAGVSQSPRYKVTKRGQDVALRCDPISGHVSLYWYRQALGQGPEFLTYFNYEAQQDKSGLPNDRFSAERPEGSISTLTIQRTEQRDSAMYRCASSPKGQPPHNEQFFGPGTRLTVL.

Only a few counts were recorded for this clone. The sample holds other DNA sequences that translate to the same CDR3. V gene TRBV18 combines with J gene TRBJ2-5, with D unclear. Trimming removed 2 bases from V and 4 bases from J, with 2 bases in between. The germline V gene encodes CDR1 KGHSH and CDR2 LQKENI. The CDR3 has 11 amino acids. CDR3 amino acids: CASSPSETQYF. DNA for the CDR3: TGTGCCAGCTCACCATCAGAGACCCAGTACTTC.

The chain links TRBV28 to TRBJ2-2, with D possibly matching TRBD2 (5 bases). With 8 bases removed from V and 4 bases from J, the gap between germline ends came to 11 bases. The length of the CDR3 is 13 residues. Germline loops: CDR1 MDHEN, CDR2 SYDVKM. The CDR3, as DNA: TGTGCCAGCGGAACCACTAGCACCGGGGAGCTGTTTTTT. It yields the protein CASGTTSTGELFF.

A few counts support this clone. CDR3 nucleotide sequence: TGTGCCAGCAGTGAGAACCCCATCGGCAGCGAGCAGTTCTTC. Its translation: CASSENPIGSEQFF. V and J are TRBV25-1 and TRBJ2-1; D is undetermined. The CDR3 is made up of 14 amino acids. Germline V CDR1 and CDR2: MGHDK, SYGVNS. The ends were cut back, 3 bases at V and 10 bases at J, with 16 bases in the middle. Based on the CDR3 plus reference TRBV25-1 and TRBJ2-1, the full variable domain is EADIYQTPRYLVIGTGKKITLECSQTMGHDKMYWYQQDPGMELHLIHYSYGVNSTEKGDLSSESTVSRIRTEHFPLTLESARPSHTSQYLCASSENPIGSEQFFGPGTRLTVL.

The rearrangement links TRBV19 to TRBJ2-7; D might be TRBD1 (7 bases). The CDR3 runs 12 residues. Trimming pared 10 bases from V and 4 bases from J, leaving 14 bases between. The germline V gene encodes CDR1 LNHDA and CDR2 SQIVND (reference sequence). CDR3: CATSQGGYEQYF. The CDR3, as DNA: TGTGCCACTTCTCAGGGGGGTTACGAGCAGTACTTC.

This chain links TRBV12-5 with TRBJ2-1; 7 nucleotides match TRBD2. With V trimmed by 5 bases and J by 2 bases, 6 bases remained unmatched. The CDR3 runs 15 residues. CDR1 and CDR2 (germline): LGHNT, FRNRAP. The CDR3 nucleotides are TGTGCTAGTGGTCTGGGGACTACACCCTACAATGAGCAGTTCTTC. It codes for CASGLGTTPYNEQFF.

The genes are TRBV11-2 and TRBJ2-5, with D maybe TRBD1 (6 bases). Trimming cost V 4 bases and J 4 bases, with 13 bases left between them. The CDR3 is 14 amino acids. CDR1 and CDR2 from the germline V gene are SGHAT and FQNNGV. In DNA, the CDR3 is TGTGCCAGCAGCTCAACAGGGAGTGGAGAGACCCAGTACTTC. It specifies CASSSTGSGETQYF. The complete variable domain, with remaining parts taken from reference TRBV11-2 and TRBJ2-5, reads EAGVAQSPRYKIIEKRQSVAFWCNPISGHATLYWYQQILGQGPKLLIQFQNNGVVDDSQLPKDRFSAERLKGVDSTLKIQPAKLEDSAVYLCASSSTGSGETQYFGPGTRLLVL.

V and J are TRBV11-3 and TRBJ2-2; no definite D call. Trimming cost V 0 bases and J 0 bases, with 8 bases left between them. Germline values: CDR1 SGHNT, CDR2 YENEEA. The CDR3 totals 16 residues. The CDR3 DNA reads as TGTGCCAGCAGCTTAGATCCAGTAGCGAACACCGGGGAGCTGTTTTTT. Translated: CASSLDPVANTGELFF.

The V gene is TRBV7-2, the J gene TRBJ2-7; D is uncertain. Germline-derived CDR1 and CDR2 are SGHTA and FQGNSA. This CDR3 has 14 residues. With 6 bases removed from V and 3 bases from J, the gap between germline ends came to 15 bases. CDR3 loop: CASSFVRPNYEQYF. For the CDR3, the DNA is TGTGCCAGCAGTTTCGTGCGGCCCAACTACGAGCAGTACTTC.

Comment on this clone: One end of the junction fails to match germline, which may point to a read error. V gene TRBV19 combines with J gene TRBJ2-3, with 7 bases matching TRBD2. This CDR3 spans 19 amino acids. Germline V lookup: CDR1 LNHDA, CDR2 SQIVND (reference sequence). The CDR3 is CAGSFFSSGSPINTDTQYF. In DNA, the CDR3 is TGTGCCGGTAGTTTCTTTTCTAGCGGTAGCCCTATTAACACAGATACGCAGTATTTT.

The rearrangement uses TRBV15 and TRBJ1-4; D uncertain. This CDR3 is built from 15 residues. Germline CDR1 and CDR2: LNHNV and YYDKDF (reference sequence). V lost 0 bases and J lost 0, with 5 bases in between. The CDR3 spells CATSRERATNEKLFF. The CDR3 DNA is TGTGCCACCAGCAGAGAAAGGGCAACTAATGAAAAACTGTTTTTT.

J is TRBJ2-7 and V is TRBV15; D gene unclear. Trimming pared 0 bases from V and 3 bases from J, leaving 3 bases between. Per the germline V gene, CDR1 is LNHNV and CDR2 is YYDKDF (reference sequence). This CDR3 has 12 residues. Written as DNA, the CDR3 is TGTGCCACCAGCAGAGATCACTACGAGCAGTACTTC. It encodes CATSRDHYEQYF.

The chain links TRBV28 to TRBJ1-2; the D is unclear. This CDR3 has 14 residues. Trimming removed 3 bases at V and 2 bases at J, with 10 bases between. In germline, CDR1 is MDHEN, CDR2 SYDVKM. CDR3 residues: CASSLGRSNYGYTF. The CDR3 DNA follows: TGTGCCAGCAGTTTGGGCAGATCAAACTATGGCTACACCTTC.

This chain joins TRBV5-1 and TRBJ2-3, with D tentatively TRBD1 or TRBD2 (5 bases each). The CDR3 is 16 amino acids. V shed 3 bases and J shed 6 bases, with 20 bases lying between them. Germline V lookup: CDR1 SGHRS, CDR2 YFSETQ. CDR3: CASSSHPGGVKDTQYF. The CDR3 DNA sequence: TGCGCCAGCAGCTCACATCCTGGGGGTGTCAAGGATACGCAGTATTTT.